Given below is one TCR beta chain in context. No antigen is known for it. The source of the sample is a study of post-analysis software for immune sequencing data. The junction had 7 bases not matched to a gene; V was cut back by 1 base and J by 5 bases. The CDR3 has 17 residues. Per the germline V gene, CDR1 is LNHNV and CDR2 is YYDKDF (reference sequence). Incorporated into the TCR beta cDNA libraries were unique molecular identifiers, which served to reduce PCR and sequencing biases. Each CDR3 protein is one row after TCRdb ran MiXCR on the PCR reads. Of under 900,000 distinct CDR3 sequences in the sample, around 53% are singletons; the top ten hold approximately 4.5%. Whole-study results and caveats: Relative to controls, patients with multiple sclerosis showed significantly lower normalized Chao1 diversity. Higher frequency in patients than in controls was seen for about 5 TRBV segments, with TRBV5-6, TRBV5-1 and TRBV20-1 among them.

This chain joins TRBV15 and TRBJ1-4; 10 bases are shared with TRBD1. Sequenced material: blood. This sequence was found in a girl aged 5-17 years with multiple sclerosis. The CDR3 coding sequence is TGTGCCACCAGCAGAGGACAGGGGGCGAATTTGAATGAAAAACTGTTTTTT. Amino acids: CATSRGQGANLNEKLFF.